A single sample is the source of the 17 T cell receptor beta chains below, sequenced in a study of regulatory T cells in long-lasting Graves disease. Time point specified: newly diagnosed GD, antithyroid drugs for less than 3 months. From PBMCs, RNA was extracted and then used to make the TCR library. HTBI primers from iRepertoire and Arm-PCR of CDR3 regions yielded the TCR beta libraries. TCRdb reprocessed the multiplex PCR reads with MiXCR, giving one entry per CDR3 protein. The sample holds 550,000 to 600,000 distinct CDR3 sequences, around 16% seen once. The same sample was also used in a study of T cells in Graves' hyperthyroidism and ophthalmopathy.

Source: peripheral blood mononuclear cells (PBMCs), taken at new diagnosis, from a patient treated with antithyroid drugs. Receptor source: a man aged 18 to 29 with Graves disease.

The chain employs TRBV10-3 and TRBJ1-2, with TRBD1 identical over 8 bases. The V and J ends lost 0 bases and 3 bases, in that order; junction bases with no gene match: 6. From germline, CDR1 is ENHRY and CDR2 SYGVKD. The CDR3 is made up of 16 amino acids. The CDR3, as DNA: TGTGCCATCAGTGAGTCATTGGCAGGGGGCGACTATGGCTACACCTTC. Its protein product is CAISESLAGGDYGYTF.

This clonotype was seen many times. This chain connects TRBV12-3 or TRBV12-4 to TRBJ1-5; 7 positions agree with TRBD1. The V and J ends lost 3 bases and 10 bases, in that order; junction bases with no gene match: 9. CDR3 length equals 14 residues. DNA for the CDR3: TGTGCCAGCAGTTTGGGGGGACAGCTGGATCCCCAGCATTTT. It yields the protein CASSLGGQLDPQHF.

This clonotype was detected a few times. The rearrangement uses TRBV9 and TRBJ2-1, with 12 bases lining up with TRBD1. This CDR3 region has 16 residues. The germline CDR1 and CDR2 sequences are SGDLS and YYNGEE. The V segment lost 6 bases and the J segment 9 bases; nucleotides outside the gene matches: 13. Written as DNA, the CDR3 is TGTGCCAGCAACAATCCACCCGGGACAGGGGGCACTGAGCAGTTCTTC. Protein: CASNNPPGTGGTEQFF.

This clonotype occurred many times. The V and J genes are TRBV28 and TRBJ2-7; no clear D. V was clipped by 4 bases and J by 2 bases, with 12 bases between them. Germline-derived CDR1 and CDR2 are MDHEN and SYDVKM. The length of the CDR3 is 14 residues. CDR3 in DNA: TGTGCCAGCAGTTCCGCCCGGGTCCCCTACGAGCAGTACTTC. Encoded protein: CASSSARVPYEQYF.

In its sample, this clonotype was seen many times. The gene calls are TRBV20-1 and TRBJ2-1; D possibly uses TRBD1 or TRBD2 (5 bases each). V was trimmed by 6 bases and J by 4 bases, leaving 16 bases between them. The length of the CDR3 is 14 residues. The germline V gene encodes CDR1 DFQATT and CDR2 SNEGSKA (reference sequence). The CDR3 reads CSAPLPGRYNEQFF. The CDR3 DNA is TGCAGTGCCCCCCTCCCGGGACGGTACAATGAGCAGTTCTTC.

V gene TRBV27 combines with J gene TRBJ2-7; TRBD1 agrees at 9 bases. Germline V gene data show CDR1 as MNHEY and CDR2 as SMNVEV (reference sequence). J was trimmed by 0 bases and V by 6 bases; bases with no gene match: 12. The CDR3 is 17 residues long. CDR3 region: CASSPSPGTGNSYEQYF. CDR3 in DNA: TGTGCCAGCAGCCCCAGTCCCGGGACAGGGAACTCCTACGAGCAGTACTTC.

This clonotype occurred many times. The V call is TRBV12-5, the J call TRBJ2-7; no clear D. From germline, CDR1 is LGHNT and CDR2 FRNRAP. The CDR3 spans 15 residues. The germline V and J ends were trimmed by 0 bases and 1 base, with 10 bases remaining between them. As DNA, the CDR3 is TGTGCTAGTGGTTTGGTAATGGGAATTTCCTACGAGCAGTACTTC. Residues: CASGLVMGISYEQYF.

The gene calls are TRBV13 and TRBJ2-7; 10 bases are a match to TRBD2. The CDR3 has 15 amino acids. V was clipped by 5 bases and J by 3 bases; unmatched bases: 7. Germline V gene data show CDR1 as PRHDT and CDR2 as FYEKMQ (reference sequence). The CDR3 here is CASSPSSGSGYEQYF. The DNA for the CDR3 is TGTGCCAGCAGCCCCTCTAGCGGGAGCGGCTACGAGCAGTACTTC. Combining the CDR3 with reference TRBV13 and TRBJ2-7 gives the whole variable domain AAGVIQSPRHLIKEKRETATLKCYPIPRHDTVYWYQQGPGQDPQFLISFYEKMQSDKGSIPDRFSAQQFSDYHSELNMSSLELGDSALYFCASSPSSGSGYEQYFGPGTRLTVT.

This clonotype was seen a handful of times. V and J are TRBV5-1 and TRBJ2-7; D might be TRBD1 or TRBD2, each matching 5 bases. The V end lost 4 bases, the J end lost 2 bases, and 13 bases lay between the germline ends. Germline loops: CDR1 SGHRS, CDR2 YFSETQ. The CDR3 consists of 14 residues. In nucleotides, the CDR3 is TGCGCCAGCAGCCGCAGGGACGGACCCTACGAGCAGTACTTC. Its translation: CASSRRDGPYEQYF.

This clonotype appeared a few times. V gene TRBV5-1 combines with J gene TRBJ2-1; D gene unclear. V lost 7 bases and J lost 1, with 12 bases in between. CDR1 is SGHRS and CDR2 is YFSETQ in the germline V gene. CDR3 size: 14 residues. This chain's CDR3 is CASGPQRSYNEQFF. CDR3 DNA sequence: TGCGCCAGCGGCCCTCAAAGATCCTACAATGAGCAGTTCTTC.

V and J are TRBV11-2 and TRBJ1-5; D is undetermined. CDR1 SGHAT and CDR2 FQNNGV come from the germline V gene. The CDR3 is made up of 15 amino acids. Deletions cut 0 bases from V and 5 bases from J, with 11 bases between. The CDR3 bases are TGTGCCAGCAGCTTAGAACCCGGACCTTATCAGCCCCAGCATTTT. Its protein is CASSLEPGPYQPQHF. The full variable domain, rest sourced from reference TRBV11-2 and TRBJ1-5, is EAGVAQSPRYKIIEKRQSVAFWCNPISGHATLYWYQQILGQGPKLLIQFQNNGVVDDSQLPKDRFSAERLKGVDSTLKIQPAKLEDSAVYLCASSLEPGPYQPQHFGDGTRLSIL.

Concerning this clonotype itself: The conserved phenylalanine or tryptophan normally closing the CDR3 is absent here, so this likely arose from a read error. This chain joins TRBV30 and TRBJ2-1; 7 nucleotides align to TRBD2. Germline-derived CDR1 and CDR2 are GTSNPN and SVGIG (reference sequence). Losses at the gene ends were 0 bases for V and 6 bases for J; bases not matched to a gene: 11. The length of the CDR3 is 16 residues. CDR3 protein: CAWSVPLAARINEQFR. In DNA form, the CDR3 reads TGTGCCTGGAGTGTTCCTCTAGCGGCTCGTATCAATGAGCAGTTCCGC.

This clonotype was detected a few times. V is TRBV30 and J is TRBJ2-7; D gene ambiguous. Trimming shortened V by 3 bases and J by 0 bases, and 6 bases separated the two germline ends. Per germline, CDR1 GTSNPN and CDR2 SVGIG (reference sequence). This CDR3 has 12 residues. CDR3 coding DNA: TGTGCCTGGAGACTCCTCTCCTACGAGCAGTACTTC. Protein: CAWRLLSYEQYF.

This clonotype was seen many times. CDR3 in DNA: TGTGCCACCCAGATGGACGGTGGGGCCGATACGCAGTATTTT. Translation: CATQMDGGADTQYF. The gene calls are TRBV10-3 and TRBJ2-3; the D gene is possibly TRBD1 (5 bases). Trimming removed 10 bases from V and 6 bases from J, with 20 bases in between. CDR1 and CDR2 from the germline V gene are ENHRY and SYGVKD. The CDR3 runs to 14 residues.

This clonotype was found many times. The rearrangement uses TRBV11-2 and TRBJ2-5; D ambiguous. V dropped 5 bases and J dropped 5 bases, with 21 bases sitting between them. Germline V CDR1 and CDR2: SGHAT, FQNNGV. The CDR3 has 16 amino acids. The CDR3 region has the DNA TGTGCCAGCAGCGTAAATCGGGCAGAGCAGGTGGAGACCCAGTACTTC. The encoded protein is CASSVNRAEQVETQYF.

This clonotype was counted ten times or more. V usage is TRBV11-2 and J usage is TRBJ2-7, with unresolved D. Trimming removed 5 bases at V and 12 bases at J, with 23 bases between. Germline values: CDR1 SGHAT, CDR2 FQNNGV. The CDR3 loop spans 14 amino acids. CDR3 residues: CASSAAVELNFWYF. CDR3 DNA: TGTGCCAGCAGCGCCGCCGTGGAGCTTAATTTCTGGTACTTC.

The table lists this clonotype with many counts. For the CDR3, the DNA is TGCAGTGCTAGAGATCCCACCCGGCTGGGCAATGAGCAGTTCTTC. Translation gives CSARDPTRLGNEQFF. V usage is TRBV20-1 and J usage is TRBJ2-1; D call uncertain. This CDR3 comprises 15 residues. V was clipped by 0 bases and J by 6 bases, with 15 bases between them. Germline V CDR1 and CDR2: DFQATT, SNEGSKA (reference sequence).